The next 15 T cell receptor beta chains were all read from a single sample in a study of blood T cell repertoires in COVID-19 (dated by TCRdb to between 2020 and 2021). Library preparation employed the immunoSEQ multiplex PCR assay. Held by TCRdb, this immuneACCESS table contains in-frame sequences only and omits some clones. Under half of the omission traces to an unresolved V gene where checked; the cause of the rest is unknown. This sample is represented by roughly 410,000 clones; approximately 89% of them were singletons. The ten biggest clones cover roughly 1.4% of the sample. The material sequenced was peripheral blood. The receptors derive from a woman aged 40 to 49 with COVID-19, enrolled during active disease.

The V call is TRBV6-2 or TRBV6-3, the J call TRBJ2-7; TRBD2 matches at 9 bases. Germline loops: CDR1 MNHEY, CDR2 SVGEGT. Trimming cost V 6 bases and J 6 bases; bases outside gene matches: 12. The CDR3 runs 15 residues. In nucleotides, the CDR3 is TGTGCCAGCAGCTTCCTACTAGCGGGCCAGGGCGAGCAGTACTTC. It codes for CASSFLLAGQGEQYF.

This rearrangement joins TRBV9 to TRBJ2-2, with 8 bases fitting TRBD1. The V segment lost 3 bases and the J segment 7 bases; nucleotides outside the gene matches: 8. CDR1 SGDLS and CDR2 YYNGEE come from the germline V gene. This CDR3 spans 15 amino acids. In DNA, the CDR3 is TGTGCCAGCAGCGCGCAGGGGGCGACAGTCGGGGAGCTGTTTTTT. This sequence encodes CASSAQGATVGELFF.

CDR3 DNA: TGTGCCAGCAATCGACAGGGGGCATACTATGGCTACACCTTC. Protein: CASNRQGAYYGYTF. The rearrangement links TRBV28 to TRBJ1-2; 10 nucleotides align to TRBD1. V was pared by 7 bases and J by 3 bases, with 5 bases of the junction left unmatched. CDR1 and CDR2 (germline): MDHEN, SYDVKM. The CDR3 covers 14 residues.

V usage is TRBV19 and J usage is TRBJ2-1, with no clear D. V was clipped by 6 bases and J by 8 bases, with 8 bases between them. Germline V gene lookup returns CDR1 LNHDA and CDR2 SQIVND (reference sequence). The CDR3 contains 11 residues. The CDR3 coding sequence is TGTGCCAGTAGGGTTACGGATGAGCAGTTCTTC. This codes for CASRVTDEQFF.

This chain connects TRBV6-6 to TRBJ1-2; 9 bases are shared with TRBD1. With V trimmed by 6 bases and J by 6 bases, 11 bases remained unmatched. Germline V lookup: CDR1 MNHNY, CDR2 SVGAGI (reference sequence). The CDR3 is 15 residues long. CDR3 region: CASRRQGGRSDGYTF. The CDR3 nucleotides are TGTGCCAGCAGAAGACAGGGGGGGAGGTCTGATGGCTACACCTTC.

This chain joins TRBV10-3 and TRBJ2-1; 8 bases map to TRBD2. The V gene end was trimmed by 2 bases and the J gene end by 2 bases; junction bases not matched to a gene: 8. Germline CDR1 ENHRY, CDR2 SYGVKD. The length of the CDR3 is 17 residues. The DNA of the CDR3 is TGTGCCATCAGTGAGACGCCGGGGGGGCTGACCTACAATGAGCAGTTCTTC. Residues: CAISETPGGLTYNEQFF.

This clone was recorded only once. The V gene is TRBV6-2 or TRBV6-3, the J gene TRBJ2-3; no clear D. Between the trimmed V and J ends, which lost 3 bases and 0 bases, there was a span of 10 bases. Germline V gene lookup returns CDR1 MNHEY and CDR2 SVGEGT. The CDR3 has 15 amino acids. The CDR3, as DNA: TGTGCCAGCAGTTATATGAGAGCTAGCACAGATACGCAGTATTTT. Translated, it gives CASSYMRASTDTQYF.

The chain employs TRBV7-3 and TRBJ2-7; D perhaps matches TRBD2 (5 bases). The CDR3 consists of 13 residues. V shed 1 base and J shed 5 bases, with 9 bases lying between them. The germline CDR1 and CDR2 sequences are SGHTA and FQGTGA. The CDR3 region has the DNA TGTGCCAGCAGCTTAAACTTCGGGGACGAGCAGTACTTC. This translates into CASSLNFGDEQYF.

The chain combines TRBV4-3 with TRBJ1-1; 11 bases map to TRBD1. V lost 2 bases to trimming and J lost 10 bases; unmatched junction nucleotides: 6. CDR1 is LGHNA, CDR2 YSLEER, per germline. CDR3 length: 14 residues. CDR3: CASSQRTGGAVAFF. In nucleotides, the CDR3 is TGCGCCAGCAGCCAACGGACAGGGGGCGCGGTAGCTTTCTTT.

V is TRBV28 and J is TRBJ2-7; TRBD2 matches 7 bases. With V trimmed by 2 bases and J by 3 bases, 10 bases remained unmatched. The CDR3 runs to 16 residues. CDR1 is MDHEN, CDR2 SYDVKM, per germline. CDR3 residues: CASSLPIAGSVYEQYF. CDR3 in DNA: TGTGCCAGCAGTTTACCCATAGCGGGCTCCGTCTACGAGCAGTACTTC. Looking up the rest from reference TRBV28 and TRBJ2-7 gives the full variable domain: DVKVTQSSRYLVKRTGEKVFLECVQDMDHENMFWYRQDPGLGLRLIYFSYDVKMKEKGDIPEGYSVSREKKERFSLILESASTNQTSMYLCASSLPIAGSVYEQYFGPGTRLTVT.

The chain employs TRBV19 and TRBJ2-2; a possible D gene is TRBD1 (5 bases). Germline V gene lookup returns CDR1 LNHDA and CDR2 SQIVND (reference sequence). This CDR3 has 15 residues. Trimming took off 5 bases at V and 1 base at J, with 11 bases between the two ends. The CDR3 loop is CASSVRTQNTGELFF. The DNA for the CDR3 is TGTGCCAGTAGTGTCCGGACACAGAACACCGGGGAGCTGTTTTTT.

The J gene is TRBJ1-3, the V gene TRBV4-1; tentatively, D is TRBD1 (5 bases). Germline CDR1 and CDR2: MGHRA and YSYEKL. Trimming removed 6 bases at V and 4 bases at J, with 10 bases between. This CDR3 region has 13 residues. The CDR3, as DNA: TGCGCCAGCAGGGGGCTCCCAGGAAACACCATATATTTT. This codes for CASRGLPGNTIYF.

V usage is TRBV4-3 and J usage is TRBJ1-4; 8 bases agree with TRBD1. Per germline, CDR1 LGHNA and CDR2 YSLEER. V lost 0 bases to trimming and J lost 7 bases; unmatched junction nucleotides: 7. The CDR3 is made up of 16 amino acids. The CDR3 nucleotides read TGCGCCAGCAGCCAAGAACCTCCGGGACAGGCTGAAAAACTGTTTTTT. Amino acids: CASSQEPPGQAEKLFF.

The V call is TRBV11-2, the J call TRBJ1-6, with a possible D match to TRBD1 (5 bases). The CDR3 has 14 amino acids. The V gene's germline CDR1 is SGHAT and CDR2 FQNNGV. V dropped 8 bases and J dropped 6 bases, with 14 bases sitting between them. CDR3 sequence reads: CASRRAAANSPLHF. As DNA, the CDR3 is TGTGCCAGCCGCAGGGCAGCCGCTAATTCACCCCTCCACTTT. The variable domain in full, with the rest retrieved from reference TRBV11-2 and TRBJ1-6, is EAGVAQSPRYKIIEKRQSVAFWCNPISGHATLYWYQQILGQGPKLLIQFQNNGVVDDSQLPKDRFSAERLKGVDSTLKIQPAKLEDSAVYLCASRRAAANSPLHFGNGTRLTVT.

The chain is built from TRBV27 and TRBJ1-2; D remains unclear. Germline CDR1 MNHEY, CDR2 SMNVEV (reference sequence). V lost 0 bases and J 4 bases, leaving 12 bases between the germline ends. The CDR3 spans 15 residues. As DNA, the CDR3 is TGTGCCAGCAGTTTATCGAGGGCAGGTGTCTATGGCTACACCTTC. Encoded protein: CASSLSRAGVYGYTF.